The clone carrying this T cell receptor beta chain appeared a single time. The data stem from a study of Ad26.COV2.S vaccination and SARS-CoV-2 variants. About the research overall: The donor was enrolled in the Ad26.COV2.S arm of the COV1001 trial.

Trimming removed 3 bases at V and 0 bases at J, with 10 bases between. The CDR3 is made up of 15 amino acids. Germline V lookup: CDR1 MNHEY, CDR2 SVGAGI. Regarding treatment: 19 received Ad26.COV2.S at low or high dose, single or two shots; several received placebo; per-sample allocation not given. Specimen acquisition occurred on day 63 following the initial vaccine or placebo injection. Some clones are missing from TCRdb's copy, which holds only in-frame ones; the method was immunoSEQ multiplex PCR. The sample lists around 300,000 clones, 75% to 90% occurring once. The sample here was peripheral blood, taken in a trial of Ad26.COV2.S vaccine versus placebo. The gene calls are TRBV6-5 and TRBJ2-3; no definite D call. The sequence was obtained from a person aged 18-60 years who received the Ad26.COV2.S COVID-19 vaccine or a placebo. The CDR3 DNA sequence: TGTGCCAGCAGTTATTTAGCAGCTAGCACAGATACGCAGTATTTT. Its protein is CASSYLAASTDTQYF.